Sequencing of this TCR beta chain was carried out in a study of T-cell reconstitution after alpha-beta-depleted transplantation in children. Unique molecular identifiers were incorporated during preparation of the TCRbeta library. TCRdb re-called the PCR reads with MiXCR, one entry per CDR3 protein. Of 250,000 or so distinct CDR3 sequences in the sample, 8.2% were seen once. This CDR3 has 14 residues. V lost 4 bases, J lost 6 bases, and 17 bases lay in between. Germline V CDR1 and CDR2: SQVTM, ANQGSEA. The sample holds many counts of this clonotype. What it binds is unknown. Regarding the study as a whole: At the one-year point after transplant, T-cell counts and TCRbeta diversity were found to come mostly from T cells that had been newly produced.

The sequences come from PBMCs, mostly from graft donor cells, collected 180 days after TCRalphabeta/CD19-depleted stem cell transplant. This clonotype was obtained from a male patient younger than 18 who had a stem cell transplant for acute lymphoblastic leukemia, so the T cells may come from the graft donor. This chain uses TRBV29-1 with TRBJ2-3, with D tentatively TRBD1 (6 bases). The DNA for the CDR3 is TGCAGCGTTGTCTCCGACAGGCCGAGGGATACGCAGTATTTT. Residues: CSVVSDRPRDTQYF.